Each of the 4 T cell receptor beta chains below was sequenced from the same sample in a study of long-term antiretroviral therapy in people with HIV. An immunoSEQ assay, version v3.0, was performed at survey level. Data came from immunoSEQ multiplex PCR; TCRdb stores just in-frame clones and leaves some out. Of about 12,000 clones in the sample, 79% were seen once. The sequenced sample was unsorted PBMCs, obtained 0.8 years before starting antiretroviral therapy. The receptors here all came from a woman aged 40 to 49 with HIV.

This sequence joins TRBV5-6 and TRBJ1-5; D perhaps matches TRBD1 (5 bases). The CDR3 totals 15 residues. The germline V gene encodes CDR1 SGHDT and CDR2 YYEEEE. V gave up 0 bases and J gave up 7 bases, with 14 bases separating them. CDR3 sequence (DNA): TGTGCCAGCAGCTTGGCAGCAGGGCGACAACAGCCCCAGCATTTT. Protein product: CASSLAAGRQQPQHF.

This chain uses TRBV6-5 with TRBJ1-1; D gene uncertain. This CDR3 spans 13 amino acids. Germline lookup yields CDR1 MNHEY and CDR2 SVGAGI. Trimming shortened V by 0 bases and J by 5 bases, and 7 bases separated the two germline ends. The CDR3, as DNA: TGTGCCAGCAGTTACTCGGTTCGGACTGAAGCTTTCTTT. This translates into CASSYSVRTEAFF.

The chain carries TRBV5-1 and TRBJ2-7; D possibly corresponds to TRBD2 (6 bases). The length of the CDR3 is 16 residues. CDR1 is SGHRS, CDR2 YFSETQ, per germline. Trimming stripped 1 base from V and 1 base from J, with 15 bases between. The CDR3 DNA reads TGCGCCAGCAGCTTGACTTGGTCCGGGAGTTCCTACGAGCAGTACTTC. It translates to CASSLTWSGSSYEQYF.

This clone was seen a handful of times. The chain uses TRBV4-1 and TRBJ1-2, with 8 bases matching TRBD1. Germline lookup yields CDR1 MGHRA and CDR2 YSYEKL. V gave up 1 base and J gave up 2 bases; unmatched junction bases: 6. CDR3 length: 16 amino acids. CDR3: CASSQAWTGKNYGYTF. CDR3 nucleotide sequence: TGCGCCAGCAGCCAAGCCTGGACAGGGAAAAACTATGGCTACACCTTC.